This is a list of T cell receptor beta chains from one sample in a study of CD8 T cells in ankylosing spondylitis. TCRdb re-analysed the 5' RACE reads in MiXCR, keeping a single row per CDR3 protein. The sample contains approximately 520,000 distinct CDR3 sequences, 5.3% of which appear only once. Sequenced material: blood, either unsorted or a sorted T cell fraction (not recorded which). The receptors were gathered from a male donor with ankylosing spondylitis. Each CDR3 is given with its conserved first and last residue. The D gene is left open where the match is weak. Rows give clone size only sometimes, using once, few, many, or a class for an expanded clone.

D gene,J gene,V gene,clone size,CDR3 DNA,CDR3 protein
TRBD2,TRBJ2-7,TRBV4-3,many,TGCGCCAGCAGCCAAGTCTATATGGTGAGCGGGAGGTTCTACGAGCAGTACTTC,CASSQVYMVSGRFYEQYF
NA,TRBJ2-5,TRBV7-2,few,TGTGCCAGCAGCTTGTTTGGGGACCAAGAGACCCAGTACTTC,CASSLFGDQETQYF
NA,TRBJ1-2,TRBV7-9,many,TGTGCCAGCAGCTTAGGGGGTCGCGGCTACACCTTC,CASSLGGRGYTF
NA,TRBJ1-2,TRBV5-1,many,TGCGCCAGCAGCTCCAGACCGACCTATGGCTACACCTTC,CASSSRPTYGYTF
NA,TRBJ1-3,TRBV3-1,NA,TGTGCCAGCAGCCAAGTAAATTGGTCGGGGAGAGAGTACACCATATATTTT,CASSQVNWSGREYTIYF
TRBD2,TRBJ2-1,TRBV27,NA,TGTGCCAGCAGTTTTATAGCGGGGGAACTTGGGGAGCAGTTCTTC,CASSFIAGELGEQFF
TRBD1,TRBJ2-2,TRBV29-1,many,TGCAGCGTTGGTCCCGGACAGGAAAGAGGCGGGGAGCTGTTTTTT,CSVGPGQERGGELFF
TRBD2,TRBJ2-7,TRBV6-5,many,TGTGCCAGCAGTAAACTCGGGACTAGCGGGGGCTACGAGCAGTACTTC,CASSKLGTSGGYEQYF
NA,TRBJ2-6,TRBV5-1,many,TGCGCCAGCAGCTCCTGGGGCTCTGGGGCCAACGTCCTGACTTTC,CASSSWGSGANVLTF
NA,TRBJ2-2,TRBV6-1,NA,TGTGCCACTGTAAGCGATGGTGGCGGGGAGCTGTTTTTT,CATVSDGGGELFF
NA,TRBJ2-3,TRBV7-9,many,TGTGCCAGCAGCGCCGGGAGCCATACGCAGTATTTT,CASSAGSHTQYF
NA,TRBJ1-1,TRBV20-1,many,TGCAGTGCCCCTGGCCGGGACAAGGCTGCGTCTCCCTCTATGAACACTGAAGCTTTCTTT,CSAPGRDKAASPSMNTEAFF
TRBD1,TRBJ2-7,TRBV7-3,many,TGTGCCAGCAGCTTACAATCGGGGACAGGGGCGTACGAGCAGTACTTC,CASSLQSGTGAYEQYF
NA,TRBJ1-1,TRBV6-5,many,TGTGCCAGCAGGCGGGAAACCGAGGCTTTCTTT,CASRRETEAFF
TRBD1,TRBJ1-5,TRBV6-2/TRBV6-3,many,TGTGCCAGCAGTTTCCGGGACAGGGGCAATCAGCCCCAGCATTTT,CASSFRDRGNQPQHF
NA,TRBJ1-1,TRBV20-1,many,TGCAGTGCTAGTTCGGGCAGCTTCATGAACACTGAAGCTTTCTTT,CSASSGSFMNTEAFF
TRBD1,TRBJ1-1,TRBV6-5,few,TGTGCCAGCAGTTACTTTGGGGCAGGGGGATACACTGAAGCTTTCTTT,CASSYFGAGGYTEAFF
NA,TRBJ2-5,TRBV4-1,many,TGCGCCAGCAGCCAAGGGGCCGGGGACGGGGAGACCCAGTACTTC,CASSQGAGDGETQYF
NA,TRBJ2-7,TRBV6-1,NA,TGTGCCAGCAGTCCCGGACAGCGGATCTACGAGCAGTACTTC,CASSPGQRIYEQYF
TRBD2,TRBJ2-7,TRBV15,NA,TGTGCCACCAGCAGATCGCTAGCGGGGACCTACGAGCAGTACTTC,CATSRSLAGTYEQYF
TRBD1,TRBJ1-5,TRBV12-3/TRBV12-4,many,TGTGCCAGCAGCACAGGGGACTATAGCAATCAGCCCCAGCATTTT,CASSTGDYSNQPQHF
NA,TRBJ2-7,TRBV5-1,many,TGCGCCAGCAGCAAGGGGACTTTGGGCGAGCAGTACTTC,CASSKGTLGEQYF
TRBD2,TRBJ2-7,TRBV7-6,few,TGTGCCAGCAGCCCCCAGTCTAGCGGGGCCTACGAGCAGTACTTC,CASSPQSSGAYEQYF
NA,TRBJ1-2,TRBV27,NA,TGTGCCAGCAGTGAGAGGACGGGGTTTTGGGGCTACACCTTC,CASSERTGFWGYTF
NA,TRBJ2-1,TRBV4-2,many,TGTGCCAGCAGCCAAGGACAGCGAAGTATCTCGAATGAGCAGTTCTTC,CASSQGQRSISNEQFF
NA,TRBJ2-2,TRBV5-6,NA,TGTGCCAGCAGCTTTGAAGCGGGGGAGCTGTTTTTT,CASSFEAGELFF
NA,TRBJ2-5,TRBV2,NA,TGTGCCAGCAGTGATGGAGGAACGCTCCAAGAGACCCAGTACTTC,CASSDGGTLQETQYF
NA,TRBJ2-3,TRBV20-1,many,TGCAGTGCTAGTCGGGGGATGGATACGCAGTATTTT,CSASRGMDTQYF
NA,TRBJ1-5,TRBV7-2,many,TGTGCCAGCAGCTCACAGGGCGTGCAGCCCCAGCATTTT,CASSSQGVQPQHF
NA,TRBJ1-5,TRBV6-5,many,TGTGCCAGCAGTTACGATCACAGGGCGAATCAGCCCCAGCATTTT,CASSYDHRANQPQHF
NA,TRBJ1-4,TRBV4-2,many,TGTGCCAGCAACCGGGCCTTTAATGAAAAACTGTTTTTT,CASNRAFNEKLFF
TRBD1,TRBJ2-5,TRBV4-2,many,TGTGCCAGCAGCCAAGCCGCCGGACAGGGTTGGCAAGAGACCCAGTACTTC,CASSQAAGQGWQETQYF
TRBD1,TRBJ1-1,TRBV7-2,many,TGTGCCAGCAGGCCTACGACAGGGGGAAACACTGAAGCTTTCTTT,CASRPTTGGNTEAFF
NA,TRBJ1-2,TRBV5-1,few,TGCGCCAGCAGCCGGGACGGAATCTATGGCTACACCTTC,CASSRDGIYGYTF
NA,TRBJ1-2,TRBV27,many,TGTGCCAGCAGTTTGACAGCGCTCTATGGCTACACCTTC,CASSLTALYGYTF
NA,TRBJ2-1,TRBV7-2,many,TGTGCCAGCAGCTCTCAAGCCCCGAGCTCCTACAATGAGCAGTTCTTC,CASSSQAPSSYNEQFF
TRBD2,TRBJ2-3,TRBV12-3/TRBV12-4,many,TGTGCCAGCAGCCGAAGCGGGATTCGCACAGATACGCAGTATTTT,CASSRSGIRTDTQYF
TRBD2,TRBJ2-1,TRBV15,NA,TGTGCCACCAGCAGAGATCGGGCTAGCGGGAGTAAGAATGAGCAGTTCTTC,CATSRDRASGSKNEQFF
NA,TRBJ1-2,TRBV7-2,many,TGTGCCAGCACCCTTGACCGGGCTCGAGCTAACTATGGCTACACCTTC,CASTLDRARANYGYTF
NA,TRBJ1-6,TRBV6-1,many,TGTGCCAGCAGACCTCCAATTAATTCACCCCTCCACTTT,CASRPPINSPLHF
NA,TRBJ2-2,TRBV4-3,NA,TGCGCCAGCAGCAGAACAGGGATTCGGACCGGGGAGCTGTTTTTT,CASSRTGIRTGELFF
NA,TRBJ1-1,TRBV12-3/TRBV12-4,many,TGTGCCAGCAGTTTAGTAAGCAGGCGTCACACTGAAGCTTTCTTT,CASSLVSRRHTEAFF
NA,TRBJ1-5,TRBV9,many,TGTGCCAGCAGCGCGGACCCGGAACAGCCCCAGCATTTT,CASSADPEQPQHF
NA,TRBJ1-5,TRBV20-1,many,TGCAGTGCTAGAAGAGGGTCTAGCAATCAGCCCCAGCATTTT,CSARRGSSNQPQHF
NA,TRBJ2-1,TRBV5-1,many,TGCGCCAGCAGCCTGGGAGCTGGGGACAATGAGCAGTTCTTC,CASSLGAGDNEQFF